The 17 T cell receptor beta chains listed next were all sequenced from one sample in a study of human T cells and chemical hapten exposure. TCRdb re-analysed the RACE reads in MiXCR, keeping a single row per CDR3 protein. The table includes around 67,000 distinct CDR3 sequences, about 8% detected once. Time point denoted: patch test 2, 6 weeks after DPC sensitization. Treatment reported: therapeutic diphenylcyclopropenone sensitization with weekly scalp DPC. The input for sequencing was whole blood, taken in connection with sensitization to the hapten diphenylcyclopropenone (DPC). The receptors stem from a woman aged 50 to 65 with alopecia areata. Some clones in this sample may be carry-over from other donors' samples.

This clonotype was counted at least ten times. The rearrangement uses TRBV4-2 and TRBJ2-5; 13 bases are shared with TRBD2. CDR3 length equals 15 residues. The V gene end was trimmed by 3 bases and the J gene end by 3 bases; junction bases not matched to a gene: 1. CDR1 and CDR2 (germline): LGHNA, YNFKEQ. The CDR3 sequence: CASSHGTSGEETQYF. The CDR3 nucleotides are TGTGCCAGCAGCCATGGGACTAGCGGGGAAGAGACCCAGTACTTC.

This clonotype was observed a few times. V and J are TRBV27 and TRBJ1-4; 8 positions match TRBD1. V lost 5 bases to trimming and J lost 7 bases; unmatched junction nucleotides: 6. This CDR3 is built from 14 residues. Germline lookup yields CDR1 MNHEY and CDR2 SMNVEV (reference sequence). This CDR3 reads CASSQGTGGEKLFF. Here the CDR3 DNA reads TGTGCCAGCAGTCAGGGGACAGGAGGTGAAAAACTGTTTTTT.

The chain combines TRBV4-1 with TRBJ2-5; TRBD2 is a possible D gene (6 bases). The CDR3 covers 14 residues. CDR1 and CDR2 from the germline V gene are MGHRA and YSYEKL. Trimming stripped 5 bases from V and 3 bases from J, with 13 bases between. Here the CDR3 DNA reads TGCGCCAGCAGCGGAAGTAGCGGCAAAGAGACCCAGTACTTC. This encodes CASSGSSGKETQYF.

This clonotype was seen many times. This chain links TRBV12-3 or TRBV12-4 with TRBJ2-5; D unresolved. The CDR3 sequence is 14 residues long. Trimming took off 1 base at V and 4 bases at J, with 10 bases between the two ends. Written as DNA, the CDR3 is TGTGCCAGCAGTTTAGTTTCGGGTCCAGAGACCCAGTACTTC. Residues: CASSLVSGPETQYF.

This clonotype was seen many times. The CDR3 DNA is TGTGCCAGCAGCCCTGTGAATAGCAATCAGCCCCAGCATTTT. This sequence encodes CASSPVNSNQPQHF. The rearrangement uses TRBV12-3 or TRBV12-4 and TRBJ1-5; no firm D call. Trimming shortened V by 6 bases and J by 0 bases, and 9 bases separated the two germline ends. This CDR3 region has 14 residues.

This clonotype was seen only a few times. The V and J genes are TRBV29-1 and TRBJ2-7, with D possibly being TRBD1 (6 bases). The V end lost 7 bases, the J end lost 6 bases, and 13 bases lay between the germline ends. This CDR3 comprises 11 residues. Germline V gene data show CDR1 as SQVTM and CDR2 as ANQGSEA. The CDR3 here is CSGQGLGEQYF. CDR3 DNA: TGCAGCGGTCAGGGGTTGGGCGAGCAGTACTTC.

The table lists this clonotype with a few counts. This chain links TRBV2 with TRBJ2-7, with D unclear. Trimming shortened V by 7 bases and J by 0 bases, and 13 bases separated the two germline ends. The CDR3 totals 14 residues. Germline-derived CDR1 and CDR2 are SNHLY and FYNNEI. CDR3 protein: CASTPASSSYEQYF. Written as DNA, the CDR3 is TGTGCCAGCACCCCAGCGTCTAGCTCCTACGAGCAGTACTTC.

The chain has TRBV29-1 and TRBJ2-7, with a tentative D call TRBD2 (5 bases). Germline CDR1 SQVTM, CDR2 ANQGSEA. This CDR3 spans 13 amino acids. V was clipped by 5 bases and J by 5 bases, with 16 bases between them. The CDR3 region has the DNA TGCAGCGTTAACGGGAATTCGATCCACGAGCAGTACTTC. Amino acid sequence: CSVNGNSIHEQYF.

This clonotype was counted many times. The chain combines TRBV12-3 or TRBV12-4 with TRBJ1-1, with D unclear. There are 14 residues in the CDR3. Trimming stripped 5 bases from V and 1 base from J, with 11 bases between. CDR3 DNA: TGTGCCAGCAGTCTGGCGACGCGGAACACTGAAGCTTTCTTT. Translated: CASSLATRNTEAFF.

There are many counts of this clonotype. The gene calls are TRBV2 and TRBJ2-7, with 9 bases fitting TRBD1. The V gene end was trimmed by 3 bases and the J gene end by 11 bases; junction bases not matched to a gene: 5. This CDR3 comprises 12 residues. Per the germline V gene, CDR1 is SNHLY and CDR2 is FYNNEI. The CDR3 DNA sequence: TGTGCCAGCAGTGACGTTGGGACAGGGAAGTACTTC. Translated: CASSDVGTGKYF.

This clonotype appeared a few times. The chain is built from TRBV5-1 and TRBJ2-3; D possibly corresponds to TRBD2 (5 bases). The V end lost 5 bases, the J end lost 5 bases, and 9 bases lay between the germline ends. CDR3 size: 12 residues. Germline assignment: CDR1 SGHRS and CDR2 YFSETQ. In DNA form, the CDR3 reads TGCGCCAGCAGGGAGGTTGGAGATACGCAGTATTTT. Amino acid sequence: CASREVGDTQYF.

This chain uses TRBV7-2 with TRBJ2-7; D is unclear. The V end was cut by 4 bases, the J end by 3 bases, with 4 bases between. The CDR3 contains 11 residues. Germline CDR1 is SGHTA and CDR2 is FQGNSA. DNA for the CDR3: TGTGCCAGCAGCTACAACTACGAGCAGTACTTC. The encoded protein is CASSYNYEQYF.

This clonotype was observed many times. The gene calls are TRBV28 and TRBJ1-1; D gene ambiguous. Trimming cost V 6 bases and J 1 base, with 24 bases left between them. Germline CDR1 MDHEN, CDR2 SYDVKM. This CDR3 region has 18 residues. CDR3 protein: CASSPYSVAPIGNTEAFF. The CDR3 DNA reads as TGTGCCAGCAGCCCATATTCCGTTGCCCCCATAGGGAACACTGAAGCTTTCTTT. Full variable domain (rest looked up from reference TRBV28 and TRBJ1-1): DVKVTQSSRYLVKRTGEKVFLECVQDMDHENMFWYRQDPGLGLRLIYFSYDVKMKEKGDIPEGYSVSREKKERFSLILESASTNQTSMYLCASSPYSVAPIGNTEAFFGQGTRLTVV.

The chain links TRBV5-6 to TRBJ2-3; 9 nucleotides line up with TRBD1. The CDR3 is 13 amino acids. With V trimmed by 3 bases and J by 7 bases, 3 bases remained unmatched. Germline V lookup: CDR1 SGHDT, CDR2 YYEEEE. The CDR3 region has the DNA TGTGCCAGCAGCTGGGACAGGGAGTATACGCAGTATTTT. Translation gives CASSWDREYTQYF.

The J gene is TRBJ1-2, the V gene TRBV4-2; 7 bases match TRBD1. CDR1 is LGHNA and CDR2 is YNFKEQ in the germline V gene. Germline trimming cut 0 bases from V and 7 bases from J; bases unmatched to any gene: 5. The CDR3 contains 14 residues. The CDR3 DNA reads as TGTGCCAGCAGCCAAGATACAGGGGTAGGTGGCTACACCTTC. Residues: CASSQDTGVGGYTF.

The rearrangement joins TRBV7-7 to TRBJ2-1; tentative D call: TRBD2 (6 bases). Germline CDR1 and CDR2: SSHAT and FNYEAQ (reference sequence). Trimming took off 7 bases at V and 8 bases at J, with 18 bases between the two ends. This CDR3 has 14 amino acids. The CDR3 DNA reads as TGTGCCAGCACCTCGGGAACCCCGGGAGATGAGCAGTTCTTC. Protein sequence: CASTSGTPGDEQFF.

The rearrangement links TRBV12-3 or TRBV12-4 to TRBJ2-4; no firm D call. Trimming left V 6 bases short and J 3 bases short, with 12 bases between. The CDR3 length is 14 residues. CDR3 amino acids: CASSYDLSKNIQYF. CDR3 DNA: TGTGCCAGCAGCTATGACCTAAGCAAAAACATTCAGTACTTC.